A selection of T cell receptor beta chains follows, all from one sample in a study of blood T cell repertoires in COVID-19. The assay was immunoSEQ multiplex PCR, and TCRdb's table has in-frame clones only and misses some. The table records almost 300,000 clones, more than 85% of them present only once. Sequenced input: peripheral blood. The source of these receptors is a man between 65 and 85 years old with acute or convalescent COVID-19. CDR3s leave out the opening cysteine and the closing phenylalanine or tryptophan. Fields, in order: V gene, J gene, CDR3 protein.

V: TRBV24-1
J: TRBJ2-7
CDR3: ATGGTSGDSYEQY

V: TRBV9
J: TRBJ2-3
CDR3: ASSGGTGGGTQY

V: TRBV5-4
J: TRBJ2-5
CDR3: ASSFGTSGGAGAETQY

V: TRBV6-2/TRBV6-3
J: TRBJ1-5
CDR3: ASSYSGREFRQPQH

V: TRBV18
J: TRBJ2-3
CDR3: ASSPTSGSFTDTQY

V: TRBV30
J: TRBJ1-3
CDR3: AWSAFGGGPGNTIY

V: TRBV19
J: TRBJ2-7
CDR3: ASSSQGSTYEQY

V: TRBV28
J: TRBJ2-5
CDR3: ASSSHGQERQETQY

V: TRBV6-5
J: TRBJ2-2
CDR3: ASRRNHHTGELF

V: TRBV6-6
J: TRBJ2-7
CDR3: ASRPSGKTYEQY

V: TRBV6-5
J: TRBJ1-6
CDR3: ASSYVGGASPLH

V: TRBV4-3
J: TRBJ2-1
CDR3: ASSKTGPTNEQF

V: TRBV2
J: TRBJ2-6
CDR3: ASSGGAGANVLT

V: TRBV5-1
J: TRBJ2-1
CDR3: ASSPAGGGSYNEQF

V: TRBV29-1
J: TRBJ1-6
CDR3: SVRQGNYSPLH

V: TRBV20-1
J: TRBJ1-4
CDR3: SVAYNEKLF

V: TRBV20-1
J: TRBJ2-1
CDR3: SASGRGTLNEQF

V: TRBV7-9
J: TRBJ2-5
CDR3: ASSPGLGRPRETQY

V: TRBV5-1
J: TRBJ2-7
CDR3: ASSLSSGGDSSYEQY

V: TRBV18
J: TRBJ2-7
CDR3: ASSLAGTGLYEQY

V: TRBV30
J: TRBJ2-5
CDR3: AWTLSGGANGVETQY

V: TRBV21-1
J: TRBJ1-5
CDR3: ASSKVRLSVRRNQPQH

V: TRBV5-1
J: TRBJ1-1
CDR3: ASSLSRGNTEAF

V: TRBV5-8
J: TRBJ1-5
CDR3: ASSGRPNQPQH

V: TRBV19
J: TRBJ2-5
CDR3: ASSILAGAQETQY

V: TRBV4-2
J: TRBJ2-2
CDR3: ASSQGLAGELF

V: TRBV5-1
J: TRBJ2-1
CDR3: ASSPGWENEQF

V: TRBV9
J: TRBJ2-2
CDR3: ASSPFGRGVTGELF

V: TRBV6-6
J: TRBJ2-7
CDR3: ASTVAGFSYEQY

V: TRBV19
J: TRBJ2-1
CDR3: ASRSGLAIGEQF